This T cell receptor (beta chain) was captured by sequencing in a study of tumor-infiltrating lymphocytes in primary liver carcinoma. General observations from the study: Relative to blood, tumors carried a significantly larger fraction of the repertoire in their top 250 clones (p = 0.039).

TCR beta cDNA came from approximately 490 ng total RNA, primed with a constant-region primer. ARM-PCR, slightly modified, supplied the TCR beta libraries through three nested multiplex PCR rounds. Primers for the first two PCR rounds were TRBV1-TRBV30 forward primers and a C-beta reverse primer (approximately 10 cycles per round). TCRdb reprocessed the multiplex PCR reads via MiXCR and lists one record per CDR3 protein. Of 310,000 or so distinct CDR3 sequences in the sample, approximately 65% are singletons; the top ten hold 6.5%. In the case of this clonotype: As yet, its antigen is unknown. A clone one base away is much larger, so this may be a read error.

Out of unsorted whole blood came the blood RNA, and germline DNA was extracted as well. Chronic HBV infection, which was untreated, was present in the patients. V was clipped by 0 bases and J by 6 bases, with 18 bases between them. CDR3 length: 16 residues. The germline CDR1 and CDR2 sequences are MNHEY and SVGAGI. The TCR comes from a man aged 35 to 55 with primary liver carcinoma and hepatitis B virus infection. Sequencing was performed on peripheral blood. The rearrangement joins TRBV6-5 to TRBJ2-7, with a weak D call TRBD1 (6 bases). CDR3 in DNA: TGTGCCAGCAGTTACTCTGTTGGACAGAGTCTCTGCGAGCAGTACTTC. Residues: CASSYSVGQSLCEQYF.